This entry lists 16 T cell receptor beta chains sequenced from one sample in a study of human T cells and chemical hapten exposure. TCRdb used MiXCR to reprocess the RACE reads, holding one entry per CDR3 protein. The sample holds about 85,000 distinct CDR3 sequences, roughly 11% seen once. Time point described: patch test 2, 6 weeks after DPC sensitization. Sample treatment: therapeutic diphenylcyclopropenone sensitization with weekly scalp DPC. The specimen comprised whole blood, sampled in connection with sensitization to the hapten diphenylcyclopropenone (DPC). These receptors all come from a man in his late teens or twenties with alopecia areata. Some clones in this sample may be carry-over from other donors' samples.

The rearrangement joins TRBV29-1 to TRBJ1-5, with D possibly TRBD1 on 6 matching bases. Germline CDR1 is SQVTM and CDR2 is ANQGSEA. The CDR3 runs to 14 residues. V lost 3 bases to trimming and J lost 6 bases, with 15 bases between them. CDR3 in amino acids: CSVEGGEGGQPQHF. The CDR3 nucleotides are TGCAGCGTTGAGGGAGGGGAAGGGGGTCAGCCCCAGCATTTT.

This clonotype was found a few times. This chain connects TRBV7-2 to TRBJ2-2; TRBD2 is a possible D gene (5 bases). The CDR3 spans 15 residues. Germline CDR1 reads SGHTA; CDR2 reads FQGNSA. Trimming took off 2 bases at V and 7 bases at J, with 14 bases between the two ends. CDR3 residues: CASSLRGSKGGELFF. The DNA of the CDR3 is TGTGCCAGCAGCTTACGAGGGAGTAAGGGCGGGGAGCTGTTTTTT. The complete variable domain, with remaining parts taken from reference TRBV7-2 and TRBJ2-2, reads GAGVSQSPSNKVTEKGKDVELRCDPISGHTALYWYRQSLGQGLEFLIYFQGNSAPDKSGLPSDRFSAERTGGSVSTLTIQRTQQEDSAVYLCASSLRGSKGGELFFGEGSRLTVL.

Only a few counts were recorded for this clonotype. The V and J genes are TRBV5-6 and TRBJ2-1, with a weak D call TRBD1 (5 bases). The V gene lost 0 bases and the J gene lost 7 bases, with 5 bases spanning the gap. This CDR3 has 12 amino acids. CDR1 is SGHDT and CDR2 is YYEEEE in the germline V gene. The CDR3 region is CASSLDRNEQFF. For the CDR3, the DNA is TGTGCCAGCAGCTTGGACAGGAATGAGCAGTTCTTC.

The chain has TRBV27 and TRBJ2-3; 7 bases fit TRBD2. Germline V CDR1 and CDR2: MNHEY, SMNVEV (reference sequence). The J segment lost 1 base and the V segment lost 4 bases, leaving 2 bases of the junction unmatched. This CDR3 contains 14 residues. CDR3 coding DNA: TGTGCCAGCAGTTCCCGGGAGGGCACAGATACGCAGTATTTT. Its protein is CASSSREGTDTQYF.

The CDR3 here is CASSSTGLADTQYF. Here the CDR3 DNA reads TGTGCCAGCAGCTCGACAGGGTTGGCAGATACGCAGTATTTT. The V gene is TRBV11-3, the J gene TRBJ2-3, with 7 bases aligning to TRBD1. J gave up 4 bases and V 4 bases, and 5 bases lay outside the gene matches. The CDR3 loop spans 14 amino acids. CDR1 and CDR2 (germline): SGHNT, YENEEA.

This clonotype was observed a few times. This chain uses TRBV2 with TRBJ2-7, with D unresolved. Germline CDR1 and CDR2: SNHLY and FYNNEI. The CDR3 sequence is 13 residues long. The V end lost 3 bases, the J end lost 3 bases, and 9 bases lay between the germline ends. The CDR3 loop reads CASSEGAYYEQYV. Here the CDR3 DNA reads TGTGCCAGCAGTGAGGGCGCATACTACGAGCAGTACGTC.

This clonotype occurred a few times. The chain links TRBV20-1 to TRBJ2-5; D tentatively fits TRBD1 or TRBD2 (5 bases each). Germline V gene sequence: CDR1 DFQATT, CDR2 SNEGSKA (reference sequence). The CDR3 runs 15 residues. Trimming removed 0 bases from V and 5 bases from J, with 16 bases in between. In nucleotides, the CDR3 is TGCAGTGCTAGAGATCTTGGGACCAGCGCGGAGACCCAGTACTTC. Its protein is CSARDLGTSAETQYF.

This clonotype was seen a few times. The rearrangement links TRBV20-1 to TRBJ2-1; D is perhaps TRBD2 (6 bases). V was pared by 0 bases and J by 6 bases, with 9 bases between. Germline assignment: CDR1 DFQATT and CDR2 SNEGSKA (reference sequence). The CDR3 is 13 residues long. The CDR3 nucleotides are TGCAGTGCTAGAGATGGAGGGCTCAATGAGCAGTTCTTC. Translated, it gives CSARDGGLNEQFF.

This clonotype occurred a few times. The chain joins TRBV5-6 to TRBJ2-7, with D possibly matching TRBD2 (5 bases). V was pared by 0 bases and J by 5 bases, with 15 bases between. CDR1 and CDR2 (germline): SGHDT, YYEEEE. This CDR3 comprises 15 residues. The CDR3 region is CASSLDSRGLDEQYF. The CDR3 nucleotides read TGTGCCAGCAGCTTGGATTCCCGGGGATTAGACGAGCAGTACTTC.

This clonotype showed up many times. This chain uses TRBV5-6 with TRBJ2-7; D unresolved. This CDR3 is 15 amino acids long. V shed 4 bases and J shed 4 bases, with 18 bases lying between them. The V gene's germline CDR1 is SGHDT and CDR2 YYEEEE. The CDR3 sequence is CASSPADGTLYEQYF. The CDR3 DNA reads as TGTGCCAGCAGCCCCGCGGACGGAACCTTATACGAGCAGTACTTC.

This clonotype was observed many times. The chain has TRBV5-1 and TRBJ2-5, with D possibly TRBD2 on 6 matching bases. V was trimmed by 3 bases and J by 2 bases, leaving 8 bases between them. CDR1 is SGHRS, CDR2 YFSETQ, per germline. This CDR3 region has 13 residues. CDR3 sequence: CASSSGLQETQYF. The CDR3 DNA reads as TGCGCCAGCAGCTCGGGACTGCAAGAGACCCAGTACTTC. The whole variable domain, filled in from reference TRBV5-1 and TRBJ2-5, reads KAGVTQTPRYLIKTRGQQVTLSCSPISGHRSVSWYQQTPGQGLQFLFEYFSETQRNKGNFPGRFSGRQFSNSRSEMNVSTLELGDSALYLCASSSGLQETQYFGPGTRLLVL.

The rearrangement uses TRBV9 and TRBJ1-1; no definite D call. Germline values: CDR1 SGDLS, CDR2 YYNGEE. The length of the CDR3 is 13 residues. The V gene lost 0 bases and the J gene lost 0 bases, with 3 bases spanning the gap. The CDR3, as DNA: TGTGCCAGCAGCGTAGCAGTGAACACTGAAGCTTTCTTT. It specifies CASSVAVNTEAFF.

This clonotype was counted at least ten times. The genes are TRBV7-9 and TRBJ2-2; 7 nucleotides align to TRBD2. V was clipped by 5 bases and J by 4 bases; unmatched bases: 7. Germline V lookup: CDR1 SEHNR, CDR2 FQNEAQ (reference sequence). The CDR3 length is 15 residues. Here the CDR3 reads CASSRQAGFTGELFF. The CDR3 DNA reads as TGTGCCAGCAGCCGTCAAGCGGGGTTCACCGGGGAGCTGTTTTTT. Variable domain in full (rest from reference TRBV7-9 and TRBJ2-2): DTGVSQNPRHKITKRGQNVTFRCDPISEHNRLYWYRQTLGQGPEFLTYFQNEAQLEKSRLLSDRFSAERPKGSFSTLEIQRTEQGDSAMYLCASSRQAGFTGELFFGEGSRLTVL.

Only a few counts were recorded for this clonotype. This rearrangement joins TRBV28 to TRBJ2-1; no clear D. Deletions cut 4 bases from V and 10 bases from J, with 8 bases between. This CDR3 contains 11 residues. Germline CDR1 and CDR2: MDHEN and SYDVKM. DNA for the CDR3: TGTGCCAGCAGTTCCGTCAGGGAGCAGTTCTTC. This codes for CASSSVREQFF.

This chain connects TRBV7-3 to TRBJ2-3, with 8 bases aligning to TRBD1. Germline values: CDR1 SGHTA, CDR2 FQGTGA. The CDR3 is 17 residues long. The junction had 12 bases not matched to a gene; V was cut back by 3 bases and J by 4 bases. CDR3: CASSFNDRGPGADTQYF. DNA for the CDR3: TGTGCCAGCAGCTTTAACGACAGGGGCCCCGGGGCAGATACGCAGTATTTT.

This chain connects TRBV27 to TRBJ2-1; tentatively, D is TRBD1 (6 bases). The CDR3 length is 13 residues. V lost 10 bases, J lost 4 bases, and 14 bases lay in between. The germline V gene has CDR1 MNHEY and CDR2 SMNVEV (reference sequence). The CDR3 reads CATMDRIYNEQFF. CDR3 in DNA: TGTGCCACCATGGACAGAATATACAATGAGCAGTTCTTC.